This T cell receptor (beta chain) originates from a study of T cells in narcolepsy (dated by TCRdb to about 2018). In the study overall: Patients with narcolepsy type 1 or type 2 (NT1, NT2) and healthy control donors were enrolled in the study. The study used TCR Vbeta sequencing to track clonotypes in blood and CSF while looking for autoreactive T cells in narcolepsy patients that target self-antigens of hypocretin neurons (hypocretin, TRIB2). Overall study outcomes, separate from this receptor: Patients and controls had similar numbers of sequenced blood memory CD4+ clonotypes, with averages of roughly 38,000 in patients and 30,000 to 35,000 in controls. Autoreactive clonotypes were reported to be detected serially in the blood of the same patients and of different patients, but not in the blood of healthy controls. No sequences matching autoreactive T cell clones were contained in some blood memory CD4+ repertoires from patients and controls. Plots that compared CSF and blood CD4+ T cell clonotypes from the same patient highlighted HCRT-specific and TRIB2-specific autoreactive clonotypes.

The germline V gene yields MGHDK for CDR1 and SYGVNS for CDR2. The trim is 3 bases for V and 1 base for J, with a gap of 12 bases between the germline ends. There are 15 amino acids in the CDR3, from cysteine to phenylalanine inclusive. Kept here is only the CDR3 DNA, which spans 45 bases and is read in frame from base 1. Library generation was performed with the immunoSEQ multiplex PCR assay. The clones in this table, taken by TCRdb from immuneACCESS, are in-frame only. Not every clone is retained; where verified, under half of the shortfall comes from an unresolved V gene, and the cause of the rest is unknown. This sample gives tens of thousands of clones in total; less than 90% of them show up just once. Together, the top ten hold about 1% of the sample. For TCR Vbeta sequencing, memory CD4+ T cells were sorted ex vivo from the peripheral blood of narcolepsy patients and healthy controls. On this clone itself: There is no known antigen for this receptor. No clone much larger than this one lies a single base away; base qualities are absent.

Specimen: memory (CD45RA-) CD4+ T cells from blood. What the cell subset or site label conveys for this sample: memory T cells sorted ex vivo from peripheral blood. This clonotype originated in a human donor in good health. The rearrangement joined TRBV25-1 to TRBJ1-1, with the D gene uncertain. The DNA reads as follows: TGTGCCAGCAGTGACTACACGGACGGGAACACTGAAGCTTTCTTT. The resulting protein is CASSDYTDGNTEAFF.